The text below deals with one T cell receptor (beta chain). Authors' processing steps: Cell counts per sample came from amplifying reference gene primers. Clones were sequenced by immunoSEQ multiplex PCR, and TCRdb holds only the in-frame ones, with some missing. V and J calls and clone size follow that table, whereas D and trimming were derived from the DNA. The repertoire has more than 85,000 clones, about 86% of them found once; the top ten carry roughly 2.5%. This CDR3 spans 14 amino acids. Trimming shortened V by 3 bases and J by 6 bases, and 15 bases separated the two germline ends. Germline CDR1 is SEHNR and CDR2 is FQNEAQ (reference sequence). The source of the sample is a study of blood T cell repertoires in COVID-19. Those enrolled, adults aged roughly 18 to 89 years, came from under 25 US areas. Two consecutive negative NP/OP PCR tests, clearance, or resolved symptoms defined Cohort 3 recovery.

This TCR came from a woman aged 45-65 years who had recovered from COVID-19. Sequenced sample: PBMCs or T cells enriched from blood (not recorded which). The chain employs TRBV7-9 and TRBJ2-7; the D gene is possibly TRBD1 (5 bases). The CDR3 protein is CASSFGIGVGEQYF. The CDR3 region has the DNA TGTGCCAGCAGCTTTGGAATAGGGGTGGGCGAGCAGTACTTC.